Below, 26 T cell receptor beta chains from the same sample are listed, as sequenced in a study of T-cell reconstitution after alpha-beta-depleted transplantation in children. Preparing the TCRbeta library involved the use of unique molecular identifiers. TCRdb used MiXCR to reprocess the PCR reads, holding one entry per CDR3 protein. The sample holds a few hundred thousand distinct CDR3 sequences, roughly 18% seen once. The sample here was PBMCs from the stem cell graft donor, taken from the stem cell graft. These TCRs come from a human donor who donated a stem cell graft to a child with acute lymphoblastic leukemia.

This chain joins TRBV18 and TRBJ1-2; D is unclear. The germline V gene encodes CDR1 KGHSH and CDR2 LQKENI. CDR3 size: 13 residues. V lost 2 bases to trimming and J lost 8 bases, with 12 bases between them. CDR3 nucleotides: TGTGCCAGCTCACCAAGTCGACTTGGCGGCTACACCTTC. It encodes CASSPSRLGGYTF.

The chain links TRBV5-1 to TRBJ2-5; 9 nucleotides match TRBD1. V was clipped by 2 bases and J by 5 bases; unmatched bases: 7. The CDR3 totals 15 residues. Germline V gives CDR1 SGHRS, CDR2 YFSETQ. CDR3 sequence: CASSLLTGGMETQYF. The CDR3, as DNA: TGCGCCAGCAGCTTACTTACAGGGGGCATGGAGACCCAGTACTTC.

The chain links TRBV28 to TRBJ2-1; 7 nucleotides align to TRBD2. The CDR3 totals 14 residues. Trimming at V came to 7 bases and at J to 7 bases, leaving 10 bases not matched to a gene. The germline V gene has CDR1 MDHEN and CDR2 SYDVKM. In DNA, the CDR3 is TGTGCCAGCATGGTGGGAGGGCCGGGGAATGAGCAGTTCTTC. Its protein product is CASMVGGPGNEQFF.

V and J are TRBV3-1 and TRBJ2-4; D uncertain. The CDR3 sequence is 13 residues long. V was shortened by 5 bases and J by 2 bases, with 7 bases between the two germline ends. The germline V gene encodes CDR1 LGHDT and CDR2 YNNKEL (reference sequence). CDR3 DNA sequence: TGTGCCAGCAGCTCCACCCCCAAAAACATTCAGTACTTC. This gives the protein CASSSTPKNIQYF. Together with reference TRBV3-1 and TRBJ2-4, the CDR3 gives the full variable domain: DTAVSQTPKYLVTQMGNDKSIKCEQNLGHDTMYWYKQDSKKFLKIMFSYNNKELIINETVPNRFSPKSPDKAHLNLHINSLELGDSAVYFCASSSTPKNIQYFGAGTRLSVL.

This chain uses TRBV18 with TRBJ1-5, with 9 positions matching TRBD1. Per germline, CDR1 KGHSH and CDR2 LQKENI. V dropped 8 bases and J dropped 9; count of bases not matched to a gene: 8. The length of the CDR3 is 13 residues. CDR3 protein: CASATGGGSPQHF. CDR3 nucleotides: TGTGCCAGCGCAACAGGGGGCGGATCGCCCCAGCATTTT.

This clonotype appeared a single time. The chain couples TRBV18 to TRBJ1-1; D is unresolved. The CDR3 sequence is 13 residues long. V dropped 3 bases and J dropped 1 base, with 6 bases sitting between them. Germline-derived CDR1 and CDR2 are KGHSH and LQKENI. CDR3 amino acids: CASSPNKNTEAFF. The CDR3 nucleotides read TGTGCCAGCTCACCTAACAAGAACACTGAAGCTTTCTTT.

The genes are TRBV6-1 and TRBJ1-1; D is unclear. Germline V gene sequence: CDR1 MNHNS, CDR2 SASEGT. Trimming took 7 bases from V and 1 from J, leaving 10 bases between them. The CDR3 contains 13 residues. The CDR3 loop is CASTEDENTEAFF. CDR3 nucleotides: TGTGCCAGCACGGAAGATGAGAACACTGAAGCTTTCTTT.

This clonotype appeared a few times. This chain uses TRBV9 with TRBJ2-3; 8 bases fit TRBD2. The CDR3 contains 15 residues. V shed 4 bases and J 5 bases; nucleotides not matched to a gene: 9. The germline V gene encodes CDR1 SGDLS and CDR2 YYNGEE. The CDR3 is CASSPVGTREDTQYF. The CDR3, as DNA: TGTGCCAGCAGCCCCGTGGGGACTAGGGAAGATACGCAGTATTTT.

This clonotype has only one observation. The chain is built from TRBV29-1 and TRBJ1-1; D is possibly TRBD1 (5 bases). The V gene lost 4 bases and the J gene lost 4 bases, with 22 bases spanning the gap. The CDR3 length is 16 residues. The germline gives CDR1 SQVTM, CDR2 ANQGSEA. The CDR3 here is CSVGPPGGGEITEAFF. Here the CDR3 DNA reads TGCAGCGTTGGGCCCCCCGGCGGGGGTGAAATCACTGAAGCTTTCTTT.

This clonotype was observed a few times. A junction boundary mismatches the germline segment, possibly from a read error. V usage is TRBV3-1 and J usage is TRBJ2-1; tentative D call: TRBD2 (6 bases). This CDR3 is 16 amino acids long. Germline CDR1 LGHDT, CDR2 YNNKEL (reference sequence). The DNA of the CDR3 is TGTGCCAGCAGTCAAGGGACTCCACCTACCTACAATGAGCAGTTCTTC. Its translation: CASSQGTPPTYNEQFF.

V usage is TRBV20-1 and J usage is TRBJ2-3; D possibly corresponds to TRBD2 (5 bases). Germline lookup yields CDR1 DFQATT and CDR2 SNEGSKA (reference sequence). The CDR3 spans 16 residues. Trimming pared 7 bases from V and 4 bases from J, leaving 24 bases between. The CDR3 spells CSGSGGLAEGPDTQYF. The CDR3 DNA follows: TGCAGTGGCTCAGGTGGCCTAGCAGAGGGCCCAGATACGCAGTATTTT.

This chain joins TRBV4-1 and TRBJ1-2, with a tentative D call TRBD1 (5 bases). Trimming left V 2 bases short and J 2 bases short, with 18 bases between. Per the germline V gene, CDR1 is MGHRA and CDR2 is YSYEKL. This CDR3 region has 17 residues. The CDR3 DNA is TGCGCCAGCAGCCAAAACAGGATCATACACTTAAACTATGGCTACACCTTC. Amino acids: CASSQNRIIHLNYGYTF.

Comment on this clonotype: The germline gene is not matched at one end of the junction; a read error may be the cause. This chain links TRBV5-1 with TRBJ2-1; D may be TRBD1 (6 bases). Germline V CDR1 and CDR2: SGHRS, YFSETQ. This CDR3 comprises 15 residues. CDR3 in DNA: TGCTCCAGCAGCTTCGACAGGTCCGTCTACAATGAGCAGTTCTTC. This sequence encodes CSSSFDRSVYNEQFF.

The rearrangement joins TRBV5-1 to TRBJ2-3; TRBD2 matches 8 bases. V dropped 3 bases and J dropped 1; count of bases not matched to a gene: 16. Germline CDR1 is SGHRS and CDR2 is YFSETQ. The CDR3 is 19 residues long. DNA of the CDR3: TGCGCCAGCAGCTCGGAGGGAAGCGGGAGAAGGAGAGGCACAGATACGCAGTATTTT. Its protein product is CASSSEGSGRRRGTDTQYF.

The chain has TRBV18 and TRBJ2-7, with D hard to call. Germline assignment: CDR1 KGHSH and CDR2 LQKENI. Trimming left V 5 bases short and J 7 bases short, with 9 bases between. The CDR3 runs to 11 residues. The CDR3 DNA reads TGTGCCAGCTCAGTGGCTGGAGAGCAGTACTTC. It specifies CASSVAGEQYF.

This clonotype was seen a handful of times. The chain is built from TRBV2 and TRBJ1-5; D possibly corresponds to TRBD1 (6 bases). Germline assignment: CDR1 SNHLY and CDR2 FYNNEI. The CDR3 has 15 amino acids. V lost 3 bases and J lost 6, with 15 bases in between. The DNA of the CDR3 is TGTGCCAGCAGTGAGGTACAGGGCCCTGCTCAGCCCCAGCATTTT. This codes for CASSEVQGPAQPQHF.

This clonotype was detected a few times. V is TRBV28 and J is TRBJ2-4; tentative D call: TRBD1 (5 bases). V lost 2 bases to trimming and J lost 2 bases, with 7 bases between them. The CDR3 consists of 14 residues. CDR1 MDHEN and CDR2 SYDVKM come from the germline V gene. The CDR3 loop reads CASSLQGTKNIQYF. CDR3 coding DNA: TGTGCCAGCAGTTTACAGGGAACCAAAAACATTCAGTACTTC.

J is TRBJ2-5 and V is TRBV7-8; 12 bases agree with TRBD1. Germline V gene lookup returns CDR1 SGHVS and CDR2 FQNEAQ. The V gene end was trimmed by 3 bases and the J gene end by 5 bases; junction bases not matched to a gene: 16. CDR3 length: 19 amino acids. In nucleotides, the CDR3 is TGTGCCAGCAGCTTGCACATCCCCGGGACAGGGGGCGACGGGGAGACCCAGTACTTC. Amino acid sequence: CASSLHIPGTGGDGETQYF. Full variable domain (rest looked up from reference TRBV7-8 and TRBJ2-5): GAGVSQSPRYKVAKRGQDVALRCDPISGHVSLFWYQQALGQGPEFLTYFQNEAQLDKSGLPSDRFFAERPEGSVSTLKIQRTQQEDSAVYLCASSLHIPGTGGDGETQYFGPGTRLLVL.

This clonotype was counted a few times. This rearrangement joins TRBV20-1 to TRBJ2-3; TRBD2 agrees at 11 bases. This CDR3 contains 16 residues. Germline CDR1 and CDR2: DFQATT and SNEGSKA (reference sequence). Trimming removed 6 bases from V and 2 bases from J; junction bases left unmatched: 10. This CDR3 is CSANMGLADFTDTQYF. The DNA of the CDR3 is TGCAGTGCCAACATGGGACTAGCGGACTTCACAGATACGCAGTATTTT.

J is TRBJ1-5 and V is TRBV7-9, with D possibly matching TRBD1 (6 bases). Between the trimmed V and J ends, which lost 5 bases and 0 bases, there was a span of 14 bases. CDR3 length equals 16 residues. Germline CDR1 and CDR2: SEHNR and FQNEAQ (reference sequence). The CDR3 here is CASSAAGAYSNQPQHF. For the CDR3, the DNA is TGTGCCAGCAGCGCGGCAGGGGCCTATAGCAATCAGCCCCAGCATTTT.

This clonotype was observed a few times. The CDR3 protein is CASSLSDPNTEAFF. CDR3 in DNA: TGCGCCAGCAGCTTATCGGACCCGAACACTGAAGCTTTCTTT. The chain has TRBV5-1 and TRBJ1-1; D not certain. In germline, CDR1 is SGHRS, CDR2 YFSETQ. Deletions cut 2 bases from V and 1 base from J, with 9 bases between. The CDR3 extends over 14 amino acids.

This clonotype has more than one count but fewer than ten. The chain is built from TRBV10-3 and TRBJ2-7, with 7 nucleotides matching TRBD1. V gave up 7 bases and J gave up 5 bases; unmatched junction bases: 11. The germline CDR1 and CDR2 sequences are ENHRY and SYGVKD. The CDR3 length is 14 residues. CDR3 residues: CAINRQGRGDEQYF. The CDR3 DNA sequence: TGTGCCATCAATCGACAGGGAAGAGGCGACGAGCAGTACTTC.

The CDR3 is CASSSDPYGETQYF. CDR3 bases: TGCGCCAGCAGCTCGGACCCCTATGGGGAGACCCAGTACTTC. The chain couples TRBV5-1 to TRBJ2-5, with D unresolved. V lost 3 bases, J lost 5 bases, and 14 bases lay in between. Germline V CDR1 and CDR2: SGHRS, YFSETQ. This CDR3 has 14 residues.

The chain combines TRBV12-3 or TRBV12-4 with TRBJ2-7, with unresolved D. CDR3 length equals 12 residues. The germline V and J ends were trimmed by 8 bases and 0 bases, with 8 bases remaining between them. The CDR3 here is CASGYDSYEQYF. As DNA, the CDR3 is TGTGCCAGCGGATATGACTCCTACGAGCAGTACTTC.

This clonotype was detected a few times. This chain connects TRBV4-1 to TRBJ2-3; 8 nucleotides align to TRBD1. The CDR3 is 15 residues long. After removal of 2 bases from V and 1 base from J, the junction contained 2 bases not matched to a gene. Per the germline V gene, CDR1 is MGHRA and CDR2 is YSYEKL. The CDR3 region has the DNA TGCGCCAGCAGCCAAAACAGGGGGGGCACAGATACGCAGTATTTT. It is translated as CASSQNRGGTDTQYF.

This clonotype has only a few counts. The chain uses TRBV2 and TRBJ1-2; no clear D. Trimming took 5 bases from V and 0 from J, leaving 7 bases between them. The CDR3 loop spans 13 amino acids. Germline CDR1 SNHLY, CDR2 FYNNEI. The CDR3: CASSTTSNYGYTF. CDR3 sequence (DNA): TGTGCCAGCAGTACCACATCTAACTATGGCTACACCTTC.